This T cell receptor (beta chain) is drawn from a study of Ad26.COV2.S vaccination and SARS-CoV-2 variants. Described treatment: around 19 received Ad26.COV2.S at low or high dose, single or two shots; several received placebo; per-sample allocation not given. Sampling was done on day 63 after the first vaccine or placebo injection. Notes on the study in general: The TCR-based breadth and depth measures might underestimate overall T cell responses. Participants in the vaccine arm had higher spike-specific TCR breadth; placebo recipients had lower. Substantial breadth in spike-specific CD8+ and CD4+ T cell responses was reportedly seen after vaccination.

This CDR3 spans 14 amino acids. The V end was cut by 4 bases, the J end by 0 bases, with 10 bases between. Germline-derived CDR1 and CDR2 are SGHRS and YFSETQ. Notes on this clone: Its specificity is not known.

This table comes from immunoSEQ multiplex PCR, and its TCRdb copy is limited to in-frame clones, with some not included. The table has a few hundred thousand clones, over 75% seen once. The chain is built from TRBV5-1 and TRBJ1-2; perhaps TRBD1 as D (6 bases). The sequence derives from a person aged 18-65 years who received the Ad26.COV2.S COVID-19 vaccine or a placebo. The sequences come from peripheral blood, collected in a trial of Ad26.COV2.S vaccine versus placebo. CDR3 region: CASSQDSANYGYTF. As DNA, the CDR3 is TGCGCCAGCAGCCAGGACAGCGCTAACTATGGCTACACCTTC.